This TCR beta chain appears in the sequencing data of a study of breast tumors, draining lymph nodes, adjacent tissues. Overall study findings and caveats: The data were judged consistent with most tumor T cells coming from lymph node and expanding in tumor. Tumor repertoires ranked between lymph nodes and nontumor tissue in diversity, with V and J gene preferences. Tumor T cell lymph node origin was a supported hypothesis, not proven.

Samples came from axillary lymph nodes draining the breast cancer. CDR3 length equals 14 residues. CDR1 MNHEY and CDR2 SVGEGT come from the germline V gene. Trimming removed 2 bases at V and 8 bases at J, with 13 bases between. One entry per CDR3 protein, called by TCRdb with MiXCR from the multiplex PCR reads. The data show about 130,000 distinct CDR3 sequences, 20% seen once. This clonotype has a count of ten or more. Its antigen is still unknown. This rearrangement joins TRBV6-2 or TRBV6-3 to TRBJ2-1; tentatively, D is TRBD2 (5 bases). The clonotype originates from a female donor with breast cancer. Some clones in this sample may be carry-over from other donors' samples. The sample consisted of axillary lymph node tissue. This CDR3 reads CASSYDPSRDEQFF. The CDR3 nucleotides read TGTGCCAGCAGTTACGATCCTAGCCGGGATGAGCAGTTCTTC.